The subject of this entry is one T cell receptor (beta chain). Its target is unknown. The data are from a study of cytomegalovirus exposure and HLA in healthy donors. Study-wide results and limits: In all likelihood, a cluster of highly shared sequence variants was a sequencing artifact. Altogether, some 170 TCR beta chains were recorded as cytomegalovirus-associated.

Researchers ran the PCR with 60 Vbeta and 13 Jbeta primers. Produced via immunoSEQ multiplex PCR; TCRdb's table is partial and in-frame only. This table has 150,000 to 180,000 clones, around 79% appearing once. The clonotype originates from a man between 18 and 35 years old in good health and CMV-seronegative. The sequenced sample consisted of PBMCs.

CDR3 sequence (DNA): TGTGCCAGCAGCCCCGGACCAAGTACGGGAACTACCGAGCAGTACTTC. Translation gives CASSPGPSTGTTEQYF. The J gene is TRBJ2-7, the V gene TRBV14; the D gene is possibly TRBD2 (5 bases). V was clipped by 4 bases and J by 6 bases, with 22 bases between them. The CDR3 has 16 residues. Germline V lookup: CDR1 SGHDN, CDR2 FVKESK.